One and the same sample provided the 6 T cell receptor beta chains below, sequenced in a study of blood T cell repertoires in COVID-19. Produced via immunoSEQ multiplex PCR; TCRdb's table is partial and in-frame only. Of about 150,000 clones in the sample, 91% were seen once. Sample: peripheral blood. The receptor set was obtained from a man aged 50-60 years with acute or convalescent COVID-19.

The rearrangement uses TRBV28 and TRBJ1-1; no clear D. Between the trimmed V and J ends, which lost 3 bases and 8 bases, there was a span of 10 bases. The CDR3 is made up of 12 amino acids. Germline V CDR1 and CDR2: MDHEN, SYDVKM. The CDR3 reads CASSFPSGEAFF. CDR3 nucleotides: TGTGCCAGCAGTTTCCCATCGGGGGAAGCTTTCTTT.

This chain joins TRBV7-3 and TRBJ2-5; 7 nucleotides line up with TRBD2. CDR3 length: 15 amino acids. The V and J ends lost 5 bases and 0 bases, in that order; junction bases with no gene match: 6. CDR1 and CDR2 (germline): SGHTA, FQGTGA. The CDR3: CASSPYLADQETQYF. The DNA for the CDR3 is TGTGCCAGCAGCCCCTATCTAGCGGACCAAGAGACCCAGTACTTC.

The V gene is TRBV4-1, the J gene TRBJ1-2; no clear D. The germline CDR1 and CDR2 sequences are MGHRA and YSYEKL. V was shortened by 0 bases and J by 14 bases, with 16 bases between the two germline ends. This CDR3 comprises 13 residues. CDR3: CASSQDLVGRATF. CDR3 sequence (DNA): TGCGCCAGCAGCCAAGATTTGGTAGGGAGGGCTACCTTC.

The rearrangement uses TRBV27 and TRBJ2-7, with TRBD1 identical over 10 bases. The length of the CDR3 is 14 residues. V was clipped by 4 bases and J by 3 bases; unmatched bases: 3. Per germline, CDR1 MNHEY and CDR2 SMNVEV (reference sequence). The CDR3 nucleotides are TGTGCCAGCAGTTACCGGGACAGGGGCTACGAGCAGTACTTC. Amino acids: CASSYRDRGYEQYF.

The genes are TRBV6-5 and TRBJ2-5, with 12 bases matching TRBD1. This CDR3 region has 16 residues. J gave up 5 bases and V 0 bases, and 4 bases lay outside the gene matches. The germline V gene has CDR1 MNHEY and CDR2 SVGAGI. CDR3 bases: TGTGCCAGCAGTTACTCGTCGGGACAGGGGGCCGAGACCCAGTACTTC. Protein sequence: CASSYSSGQGAETQYF.

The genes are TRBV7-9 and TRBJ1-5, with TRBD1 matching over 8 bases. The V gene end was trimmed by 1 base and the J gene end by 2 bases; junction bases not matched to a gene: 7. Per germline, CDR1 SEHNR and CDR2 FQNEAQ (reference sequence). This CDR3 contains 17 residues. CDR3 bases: TGTGCCAGCAGCTTAGGGATCGGACAGGGACGCAATCAGCCCCAGCATTTT. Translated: CASSLGIGQGRNQPQHF.